A selection of T cell receptor beta chains follows, all from one sample in a study of tumor-infiltrating lymphocytes in localized non-small cell lung cancer. Measured with immunoSEQ multiplex PCR; TCRdb has only the in-frame clones, and not every one. This sample has around 25,000 clones, with around 78% found just once. Sequenced input: lung tumor tissue. These receptors came from a human donor with non-small cell lung cancer. Both conserved end residues are part of each CDR3. D genes are given only for firm matches. Size is omitted from some rows. Given values are once, few, many or a class for expanded clones.

D gene	V gene	clone size	J gene	CDR3 DNA	CDR3 protein
.	TRBV9	.	TRBJ1-6	TGTGCCAGCAGCGATGCAGGGAATTCACCCCTCCACTTT	CASSDAGNSPLHF
TRBD1	TRBV7-9	.	TRBJ1-6	TGTGCCAGCAGCTTAGAACAGGGGAGGGGCACCCTCCACTTT	CASSLEQGRGTLHF
.	TRBV5-6	.	TRBJ2-5	TGTGCCAGCAGCCCCGGGTCCGTCGGGGAGACCCAGTACTTC	CASSPGSVGETQYF
.	TRBV5-1	.	TRBJ2-1	TGCGCCAGCAGCTTGGGGGGTCCCTACAATGAGCAGTTCTTC	CASSLGGPYNEQFF
.	TRBV5-4	.	TRBJ2-7	TGTGCCAGCAGCTTGGGGAAGGGCGGCATTCTCGAGCAGTACTTC	CASSLGKGGILEQYF
.	TRBV5-5	medium-sized	TRBJ1-5	TGTGCCAGCAGCTTCCCCCAGCATCAGCCCCAGCATTTT	CASSFPQHQPQHF
TRBD1	TRBV18	.	TRBJ1-2	TGTGCCAGCTCACCACCGGCGGGACAGGGAACGTCTGGTGGCTACACCTTC	CASSPPAGQGTSGGYTF